What follows is one T cell receptor (beta chain) and its context. Study processing details: Estimation of nucleated cell counts relied on the amplification of reference gene primers. The repertoire was sequenced with immunoSEQ multiplex PCR; TCRdb's copy has only in-frame clones and lacks some. The D gene and trimming were derived from the DNA, and the V and J assignments and clone size from that table. The top ten clones hold 6% to 8% of a sample with about 81,000 clones, over 75% of them seen once. The data were obtained in a study of blood T cell repertoires in COVID-19. Across the whole study: Samples representing acute and convalescent COVID-19 were sourced from the United States, Italy and Spain.

With 6 bases removed from V and 4 bases from J, the gap between germline ends came to 12 bases. From germline, CDR1 is SGHTA and CDR2 FQGNSA. The CDR3 totals 13 residues. The sequenced sample was peripheral blood. The chain combines TRBV7-2 with TRBJ1-2, with no clear D. This clonotype was obtained from a man in his sixties or seventies with acute or convalescent COVID-19. In DNA, the CDR3 is TGTGCCAGCAGTCTAGCGGTGGGCTATGGCTACACCTTC. Protein: CASSLAVGYGYTF. Filled out from reference TRBV7-2 and TRBJ1-2, the complete variable domain reads GAGVSQSPSNKVTEKGKDVELRCDPISGHTALYWYRQSLGQGLEFLIYFQGNSAPDKSGLPSDRFSAERTGGSVSTLTIQRTQQEDSAVYLCASSLAVGYGYTFGSGTRLTVV.